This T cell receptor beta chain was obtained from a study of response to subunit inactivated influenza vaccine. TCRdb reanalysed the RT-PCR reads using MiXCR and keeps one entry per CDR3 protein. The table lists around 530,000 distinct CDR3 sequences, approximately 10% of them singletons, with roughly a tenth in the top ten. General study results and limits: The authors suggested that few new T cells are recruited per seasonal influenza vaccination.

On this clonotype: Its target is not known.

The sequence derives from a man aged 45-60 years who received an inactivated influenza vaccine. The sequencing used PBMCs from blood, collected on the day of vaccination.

The CDR3 coding sequence is TGTGCCAGCAGCCCCCTTGATAACGCTGAAGCTTTCTTT. Residues: CASSPLDNAEAFF. The chain couples TRBV3-1 to TRBJ1-1; D unresolved. CDR3 length equals 13 residues. Germline V gene data show CDR1 as LGHDT and CDR2 as YNNKEL (reference sequence). Trimming took 4 bases from V and 6 from J, leaving 12 bases between them.